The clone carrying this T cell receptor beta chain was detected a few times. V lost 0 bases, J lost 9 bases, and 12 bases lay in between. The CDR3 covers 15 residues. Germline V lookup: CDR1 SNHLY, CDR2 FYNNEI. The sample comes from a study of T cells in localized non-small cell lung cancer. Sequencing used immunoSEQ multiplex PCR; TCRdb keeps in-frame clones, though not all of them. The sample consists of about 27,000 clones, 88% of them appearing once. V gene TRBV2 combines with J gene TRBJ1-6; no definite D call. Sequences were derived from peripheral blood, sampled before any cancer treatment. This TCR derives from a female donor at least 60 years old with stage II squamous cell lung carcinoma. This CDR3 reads CASSEASVLSSPLHF. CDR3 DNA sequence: TGTGCCAGCAGTGAAGCGTCAGTCCTTAGTTCACCCCTCCACTTT.